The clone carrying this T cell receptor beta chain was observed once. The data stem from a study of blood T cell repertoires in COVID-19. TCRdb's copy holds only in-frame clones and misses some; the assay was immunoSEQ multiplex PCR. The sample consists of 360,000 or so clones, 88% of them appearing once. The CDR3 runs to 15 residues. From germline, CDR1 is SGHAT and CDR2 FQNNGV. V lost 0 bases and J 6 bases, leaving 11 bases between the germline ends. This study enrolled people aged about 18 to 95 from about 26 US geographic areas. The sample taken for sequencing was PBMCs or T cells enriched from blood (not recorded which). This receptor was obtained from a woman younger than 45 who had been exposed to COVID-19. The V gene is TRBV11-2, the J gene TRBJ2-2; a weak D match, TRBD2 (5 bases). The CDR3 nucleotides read TGTGCCAGCAGCTTAGATCCTAGCTACGCCGGGGAGCTGTTTTTT. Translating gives CASSLDPSYAGELFF.